This TCR beta chain came from a study of radiotherapy plus CTLA-4 blockade in lung cancer. Sequenced by immunoSEQ multiplex PCR; TCRdb stores in-frame clones only, minus some. The table shows 20,000 to 25,000 clones, with roughly 73% occurring only once. Germline values: CDR1 SGHTA, CDR2 FQGNSA. The CDR3 contains 14 residues. Trimming took off 5 bases at V and 6 bases at J, with 15 bases between the two ends. Of note for this clone: The antigen is not known.

Study findings and constraints: Among reported predictors of response, early blood T cell clone dynamics with interferon-beta performed best.

The sequencing here drew on peripheral blood, taken from a patient treated with radiotherapy plus ipilimumab. The source of this sequence is a human donor with non-small cell lung cancer who had stable disease on radiotherapy plus ipilimumab. The chain combines TRBV7-2 with TRBJ2-3; a weak D match, TRBD1 (7 bases). CDR3 nucleotides: TGTGCCAGCAGCCTAAGGACAGGAGGGGATACGCAGTATTTT. Protein sequence: CASSLRTGGDTQYF.